One and the same sample provided the 32 T cell receptor beta chains below, sequenced in a study of blood T cells in healthy people across ages. It was with a sample-barcoded 5' primer and a J-beta primer mix that a second PCR of roughly 7 to 12 cycles was run. TCRdb used MiXCR to reprocess the 5' RACE reads, holding one entry per CDR3 protein. The table lists 700,000 or so distinct CDR3 sequences, approximately 22% of them singletons. The specimen sequenced was blood. The source is a man in his 70s in good health.

This clonotype occurred a few times. The chain has TRBV29-1 and TRBJ2-7; tentative D call: TRBD2 (5 bases). The CDR3 consists of 13 residues. From germline, CDR1 is SQVTM and CDR2 ANQGSEA. V was shortened by 4 bases and J by 3 bases, with 13 bases between the two germline ends. CDR3 sequence (DNA): TGCAGCGTTGGACGACGGGGAATCTACGAGCAGTACGTC. The encoded protein is CSVGRRGIYEQYV.

The rearrangement links TRBV25-1 to TRBJ2-5; D might be TRBD1 (6 bases). The J call may be wrong; the DNA end is better matched by TRBJ2-7. The CDR3 extends over 14 amino acids. The germline CDR1 and CDR2 sequences are MGHDK and SYGVNS. CDR3 DNA sequence: TGTGCCAGCACCCGGCAGGGGCCTTCCTACGAGCAGTACTTC. Its protein is CASTRQGPSYEQYF.

The chain is built from TRBV20-1 and TRBJ1-2; possible D gene TRBD1, 5 bases. Between the trimmed V and J ends, which lost 0 bases and 5 bases, there was a span of 10 bases. This CDR3 has 13 amino acids. CDR1 is DFQATT and CDR2 is SNEGSKA in the germline V gene (reference sequence). The CDR3 DNA follows: TGCAGTGCTAGAGACAGGGTTGGATATGGCTACACCTTC. This gives the protein CSARDRVGYGYTF.

This clonotype was picked up a small number of times. J is TRBJ1-4 and V is TRBV29-1, with D unresolved. V was trimmed by 4 bases and J by 4 bases, leaving 10 bases between them. Germline CDR1 and CDR2: SQVTM and ANQGSEA. This CDR3 is 13 amino acids long. In DNA, the CDR3 is TGCAGCGTTGGGGCTCAAAGTAATGAAAAACTGTTTTTT. It translates to CSVGAQSNEKLFF.

The chain recombines TRBV6-4 with TRBJ2-3; TRBD2 aligns across 7 bases. V shed 6 bases and J 1 base; nucleotides not matched to a gene: 16. This CDR3 has 18 amino acids. Germline values: CDR1 MRHNA, CDR2 SNTAGT. CDR3 nucleotide sequence: TGTGCCAGCAGCGAAAAAATTGGCGGGAGCACAGGCACAGATACGCAGTATTTT. Protein: CASSEKIGGSTGTDTQYF.

The chain couples TRBV14 to TRBJ1-4; 9 nucleotides agree with TRBD1. V was clipped by 4 bases and J by 8 bases; unmatched bases: 5. The germline CDR1 and CDR2 sequences are SGHDN and FVKESK. There are 14 residues in the CDR3. In DNA form, the CDR3 reads TGTGCCAGCAGCCTCAGGACAGGGGAGGAAAAACTGTTTTTT. Protein sequence: CASSLRTGEEKLFF.

The table lists this clonotype with a few counts. The chain is built from TRBV20-1 and TRBJ2-3; D is possibly TRBD1 or TRBD2 (5 bases each). The V and J ends lost 3 bases and 4 bases respectively, with 14 bases between them. The CDR3 length is 14 residues. Per germline, CDR1 DFQATT and CDR2 SNEGSKA (reference sequence). DNA for the CDR3: TGCAGTGCTAGCCTGGCTAGCAGGGCAGATACGCAGTATTTT. The encoded protein is CSASLASRADTQYF.

This clonotype was counted many times. No DNA is shown, since the ends of the CDR3 on it are uncertain; the CDR3 is the one TCRdb lists. This rearrangement joins TRBV7-9 to TRBJ2-7; TRBD1 is the table's D call, not checked against the DNA. Germline CDR1 is SEHNR and CDR2 is FQNEAQ (reference sequence). The CDR3 is 14 residues long, ends included. Here the CDR3 reads CASSGFRGRETQYF.

V gene TRBV7-3 combines with J gene TRBJ2-2; D is perhaps TRBD2 (6 bases). Germline assignment: CDR1 SGHTA and CDR2 FQGTGA. With 1 base removed from V and 7 bases from J, the gap between germline ends came to 19 bases. There are 17 residues in the CDR3. CDR3 DNA sequence: TGTGCCAGCAGCTTAAGGTCCCCGCGGGACGGAGGCGGGGAGCTGTTTTTT. Translated: CASSLRSPRDGGGELFF.

This clonotype was counted only a few times. This chain links TRBV18 with TRBJ2-3, with 13 bases lining up with TRBD2. Trimming at V came to 4 bases and at J to 5 bases, leaving 0 bases not matched to a gene. The germline V gene encodes CDR1 KGHSH and CDR2 LQKENI. The CDR3 is 14 amino acids. The CDR3 sequence: CASSRTSGGDTQYF. The CDR3 DNA sequence: TGTGCCAGCTCACGGACTAGCGGGGGAGATACGCAGTATTTT.

The chain carries TRBV6-2 or TRBV6-3 and TRBJ1-4, with 7 nucleotides matching TRBD1. Per the germline V gene, CDR1 is MNHEY and CDR2 is SVGEGT. The CDR3 sequence is 12 residues long. The trim removed 10 bases at V and 5 bases at J, leaving 4 bases unmatched. The DNA of the CDR3 is TGTGCCACCCGGACAGGAAATGAAAAACTGTTTTTT. It specifies CATRTGNEKLFF.

This clonotype was picked up a small number of times. The V gene is TRBV27, the J gene TRBJ2-3, with D maybe TRBD2 (6 bases). V was cut by 2 bases and J by 0 bases, with 15 bases left in between. The germline CDR1 and CDR2 sequences are MNHEY and SMNVEV (reference sequence). CDR3 length: 17 residues. The CDR3 DNA sequence: TGTGCCAGCAGTTTAATGACCCGACTAGGGAGCACAGATACGCAGTATTTT. This gives the protein CASSLMTRLGSTDTQYF.

The table lists this clonotype with a few counts. The gene calls are TRBV7-2 and TRBJ1-1; D call uncertain. V lost 4 bases to trimming and J lost 1 base, with 10 bases between them. The CDR3 contains 14 residues. Per germline, CDR1 SGHTA and CDR2 FQGNSA. The CDR3 region is CASSSLGWNTEAFF. In DNA, the CDR3 is TGTGCCAGCAGCTCCCTTGGTTGGAACACTGAAGCTTTCTTT.

This sequence joins TRBV28 and TRBJ2-7; D is perhaps TRBD2 (7 bases). Germline assignment: CDR1 MDHEN and CDR2 SYDVKM. The ends were cut back, 6 bases at V and 2 bases at J, with 14 bases in the middle. CDR3 length equals 14 residues. The CDR3 sequence is CASRLRGGTYEQYV. CDR3 sequence (DNA): TGTGCCAGCAGGTTAAGGGGGGGCACCTACGAGCAGTACGTC.

V is TRBV20-1 and J is TRBJ2-5; the D gene is possibly TRBD1 (6 bases). The DNA end lines up better with TRBJ2-7; the J call may be wrong. CDR3 length: 12 residues. Germline V gene lookup returns CDR1 DFQATT and CDR2 SNEGSKA (reference sequence). The CDR3 loop reads CSASGTNYEQYF. The CDR3 nucleotides are TGCAGTGCGTCCGGGACAAACTACGAGCAGTACTTC.

This rearrangement joins TRBV29-1 to TRBJ2-1, with D uncertain. Germline CDR1 is SQVTM and CDR2 is ANQGSEA. V lost 4 bases and J lost 5, with 6 bases in between. CDR3 length: 11 residues. CDR3 sequence (DNA): TGCAGCGTTGGCCCCGACAATGAGCAGTTCTTC. Translation: CSVGPDNEQFF.

The V gene is TRBV2, the J gene TRBJ1-4, with D perhaps matching TRBD1 (6 bases). Germline assignment: CDR1 SNHLY and CDR2 FYNNEI. Trimming removed 6 bases at V and 7 bases at J, with 18 bases between. The CDR3 is 15 amino acids. The DNA for the CDR3 is TGTGCCAGCAGCCTACAGGGAAGCGTTGGTGAAAAACTGTTTTTT. Residues: CASSLQGSVGEKLFF.

This chain joins TRBV5-1 and TRBJ1-2, with D uncertain. Germline CDR1 SGHRS, CDR2 YFSETQ. Between the trimmed V and J ends, which lost 0 bases and 8 bases, there was a span of 11 bases. The CDR3 loop spans 13 amino acids. The CDR3 DNA reads TGCGCCAGCAGCTTGGTTTTCCCGGACGGCTACACCTTC. Translation: CASSLVFPDGYTF. Using reference TRBV5-1 and TRBJ1-2 for the parts outside the CDR3, the full variable domain is KAGVTQTPRYLIKTRGQQVTLSCSPISGHRSVSWYQQTPGQGLQFLFEYFSETQRNKGNFPGRFSGRQFSNSRSEMNVSTLELGDSALYLCASSLVFPDGYTFGSGTRLTVV.

This rearrangement joins TRBV30 to TRBJ1-1, with TRBD1 as a possible D gene (5 bases). V lost 2 bases and J 6 bases, leaving 10 bases between the germline ends. Germline V gene data show CDR1 as GTSNPN and CDR2 as SVGIG (reference sequence). The CDR3 extends over 12 amino acids. Here the CDR3 DNA reads TGTGCCTGGAGTCTCAGGGTTTCTGAAGCTTTCTTT. Translating gives CAWSLRVSEAFF.

This clonotype was counted only a few times. The chain links TRBV7-9 to TRBJ1-2, with D perhaps matching TRBD1 (5 bases). The germline gives CDR1 SEHNR, CDR2 FQNEAQ (reference sequence). There are 15 residues in the CDR3. Trimming removed 1 base from V and 2 bases from J, with 11 bases in between. The CDR3 reads CASSLEAGTNYGYTF. CDR3 nucleotides: TGTGCCAGCAGCTTAGAGGCGGGGACCAACTATGGCTACACCTTC.

A few counts support this clonotype. J is TRBJ2-5 and V is TRBV19; a weak D match, TRBD2 (6 bases). Germline V gene sequence: CDR1 LNHDA, CDR2 SQIVND (reference sequence). The CDR3 consists of 13 residues. V lost 3 bases, J lost 1 base, and 6 bases lay in between. The DNA for the CDR3 is TGTGCCAGTAGTATGCGGGGCCAAGAGACCCAGTACTTC. It yields the protein CASSMRGQETQYF. The complete variable domain, with remaining parts taken from reference TRBV19 and TRBJ2-5, reads DGGITQSPKYLFRKEGQNVTLSCEQNLNHDAMYWYRQDPGQGLRLIYYSQIVNDFQKGDIAEGYSVSREKKESFPLTVTSAQKNPTAFYLCASSMRGQETQYFGPGTRLLVL.

This clonotype was recorded many times. The rearrangement links TRBV20-1 to TRBJ2-5, with unresolved D. Germline loops: CDR1 DFQATT, CDR2 SNEGSKA (reference sequence). The CDR3 is 13 amino acids. Between the trimmed V and J ends, which lost 1 base and 1 base, there was a span of 7 bases. CDR3 bases: TGCAGTGCTAGAGTAGCTACCCAAGAGACCCAGTACTTC. Residues: CSARVATQETQYF.

The sample holds a few counts of this clonotype. The chain links TRBV5-1 to TRBJ2-1, with 9 positions matching TRBD2. J gave up 2 bases and V 0 bases, and 3 bases lay outside the gene matches. Germline V gene data show CDR1 as SGHRS and CDR2 as YFSETQ. There are 16 residues in the CDR3. The CDR3 DNA sequence: TGCGCCAGCAGCTTGGTAGCGGGGGTTCCCTACAATGAGCAGTTCTTC. This encodes CASSLVAGVPYNEQFF.

The V gene is TRBV6-2 or TRBV6-3, the J gene TRBJ2-5; D is unresolved. The end of the DNA fits TRBJ2-7 better, so the J call may be wrong. The CDR3 runs to 12 residues. Per germline, CDR1 MNHEY and CDR2 SVGEGT. The CDR3 DNA reads TGTGCCAGCAGCCTTCACCCATACGAGCAGTACGTC. This gives the protein CASSLHPYEQYV.

The genes are TRBV18 and TRBJ2-3; 11 bases agree with TRBD2. Germline lookup yields CDR1 KGHSH and CDR2 LQKENI. The CDR3 is made up of 15 amino acids. V shed 6 bases, J shed 5 bases, and the junction held 7 bases outside the gene matches. DNA of the CDR3: TGTGCCAGCTCTCGTAGCGGGGGGGCGAGAGATACGCAGTATTTT. Translation: CASSRSGGARDTQYF.

The chain has TRBV7-9 and TRBJ1-4, with a weak D call TRBD1 (6 bases). The germline V and J ends were trimmed by 6 bases and 7 bases, with 18 bases remaining between them. The CDR3 covers 15 residues. Looked up from germline, CDR1 is SEHNR and CDR2 is FQNEAQ (reference sequence). Here the CDR3 reads CASSFGGAWGEKLFF. In nucleotides, the CDR3 is TGTGCCAGCAGTTTCGGGGGGGCCTGGGGTGAAAAACTGTTTTTT.

V is TRBV20-1 and J is TRBJ1-3, with TRBD1 matching over 8 bases. CDR1 and CDR2 (germline): DFQATT, SNEGSKA (reference sequence). The CDR3 runs 14 residues. The trim removed 5 bases at V and 1 base at J, leaving 4 bases unmatched. CDR3 region: CSAPGQDSGNTIYF. The CDR3 DNA is TGCAGTGCTCCGGGACAGGATTCTGGAAACACCATATATTTT.

The chain links TRBV9 to TRBJ2-4; 8 nucleotides align to TRBD2. Germline values: CDR1 SGDLS, CDR2 YYNGEE. V trimming: 4 bases; J trimming: 6 bases; junction bases outside the gene matches: 12. This CDR3 contains 16 residues. CDR3 amino acids: CASSPVSGGLGNIQYF. The CDR3 DNA reads TGTGCCAGCAGCCCCGTCTCGGGGGGGCTTGGAAACATTCAGTACTTC.

CDR3 region: CASSHSRGGGYTEAFF. In nucleotides, the CDR3 is TGTGCCAGCAGCCACTCGAGGGGGGGCGGATACACTGAAGCTTTCTTT. The V call is TRBV3-1, the J call TRBJ1-1, with D tentatively TRBD1 (6 bases). Germline V CDR1 and CDR2: LGHDT, YNNKEL (reference sequence). This CDR3 contains 16 residues. Trimming stripped 3 bases from V and 3 bases from J, with 17 bases between. Filled out from reference TRBV3-1 and TRBJ1-1, the complete variable domain reads DTAVSQTPKYLVTQMGNDKSIKCEQNLGHDTMYWYKQDSKKFLKIMFSYNNKELIINETVPNRFSPKSPDKAHLNLHINSLELGDSAVYFCASSHSRGGGYTEAFFGQGTRLTVV.

This clonotype came up a few times. The rearrangement links TRBV7-2 to TRBJ2-4; D not certain. CDR3 length: 14 amino acids. The germline V gene encodes CDR1 SGHTA and CDR2 FQGNSA. Trimming took off 1 base at V and 2 bases at J, with 6 bases between the two ends. CDR3 in amino acids: CASSLVGTKNIQYF. In nucleotides, the CDR3 is TGTGCCAGCAGCTTAGTAGGGACCAAAAACATTCAGTACTTC.

The chain couples TRBV11-3 to TRBJ2-7; D unclear. Trimming stripped 0 bases from V and 7 bases from J, with 10 bases between. This CDR3 has 13 residues. Germline V CDR1 and CDR2: SGHNT, YENEEA. CDR3 amino acids: CASSLDLTSEQYV. The DNA for the CDR3 is TGTGCCAGCAGCTTAGACTTGACCTCGGAGCAGTACGTC.

There are a few counts of this clonotype. The gene calls are TRBV12-3 or TRBV12-4 and TRBJ1-4; 11 bases align to TRBD1. There are 17 residues in the CDR3. Trimming took 1 base from V and 10 from J; bases not matched to a gene: 11. The CDR3 DNA sequence: TGTGCCAGCAGTTTAGACGCCACCGAGGACAGGGGGCGAAAACTGTTTTTT. This encodes CASSLDATEDRGRKLFF.